This T cell receptor (beta chain) was sequenced for a study of T cell clones after liver transplantation. The repertoire was sequenced with immunoSEQ multiplex PCR; TCRdb's copy has only in-frame clones and lacks some. Of about 11,000 clones in the sample, roughly 70% were seen once. Germline V gives CDR1 SGHDT, CDR2 YYEEEE. The length of the CDR3 is 16 residues. The V and J ends lost 4 bases and 9 bases, in that order; junction bases with no gene match: 12. The V gene is TRBV5-6, the J gene TRBJ2-1; 11 nucleotides align to TRBD2. The specimen comprised CD4+ T cells from blood, sampled approximately 30 months after liver transplant. The source is a human patient who received a liver transplant. Some T cells may possibly be graft donor cells. The CDR3 here is CASSLASGRTLSEQFF. The CDR3 DNA reads TGTGCCAGCAGCCTAGCTAGCGGGAGGACGCTATCTGAGCAGTTCTTC.